This TCR beta chain was captured by sequencing in a study of cytomegalovirus exposure and HLA in healthy donors. At the level of the study: It was reported in a later analysis that the same platform had been used for the roughly 130 validation repertoires as for the 666 first-cohort repertoires. General study results and limits: Diagnosis of cytomegalovirus status made by the classifier reportedly showed high specificity and sensitivity. It was about 150 TCR beta chains that were listed as cytomegalovirus-associated.

This clone was seen once. The antigen remains unidentified. Profiling relied on immunoSEQ multiplex PCR, and the TCRdb table lists in-frame clones only, not all of them. The sample gives 65,000 or so clones, under 95% of which show up once; roughly 1.3% is in the top ten. Sequencing was carried out using PBMCs. The clonotype comes from a woman aged 18-30 years in good health and CMV-seronegative.

The CDR3 protein is CASSSTGVPYEQYF. CDR3 sequence (DNA): TGTGCCAGCAGCTCGACAGGGGTACCCTACGAGCAGTACTTC. The chain links TRBV7-9 to TRBJ2-7, with 8 bases that match TRBD1. Per germline, CDR1 SEHNR and CDR2 FQNEAQ (reference sequence). CDR3 size: 14 residues. V lost 4 bases, J lost 2 bases, and 4 bases stayed unmatched.